This TCR beta chain was identified in a study of blood T cells in healthy people across ages. As for the study in general: The capture of about one barcoded beta molecule per two T cells was achieved by template switching. Study-wide points: Calculation of diversity from one million T cells yielded estimates considered to be underestimates.

Through a sample-barcoded 5' primer and a J-beta primer mix, a second PCR was run for about 6 to 11 cycles. One entry per CDR3 protein results from TCRdb running MiXCR on the 5' RACE reads. The sample lists 1,500,000 or so distinct CDR3 sequences, under 55% occurring once. V was pared by 4 bases and J by 4 bases, with 13 bases between. This CDR3 is built from 14 residues. Germline assignment: CDR1 SGHRS and CDR2 YFSETQ. This clonotype was detected a few times. The antigen remains undetermined. This sequence was found in a woman between 18 and 29 years old in good health. The specimen sequenced was blood. The chain combines TRBV5-1 with TRBJ2-3, with TRBD2 as a possible D gene (6 bases). The CDR3 coding sequence is TGCGCCAGCAGCCGCGGGACTGGGGCAGATACGCAGTATTTT. Translation gives CASSRGTGADTQYF.